A selection of T cell receptor beta chains follows, all from one sample in a study of blood T cell repertoires in COVID-19. This table comes from immunoSEQ multiplex PCR, and its TCRdb copy is limited to in-frame clones, with some not included. This sample has about 190,000 clones, with 70% to 90% found just once. Sequences were obtained from peripheral blood. The receptors here all came from a man between 40 and 49 years old with active or convalescent COVID-19. Each CDR3 is given with its conserved first and last residue. D genes are given only for firm matches. A clone size is listed for some rows: how often the clone was seen (once, few, many), or a class if it is expanded.

v_gene	abundance	d_gene	j_gene	len	CDR3nt	CDR3aa
TRBV7-2	-	-	TRBJ1-1	15	TGTGCCAGCAGCTCCCAAGGACAGTTGAACACTGAAGCTTTCTTT	CASSSQGQLNTEAFF
TRBV7-7	many	TRBD2	TRBJ2-2	15	TGTGCTAGCAGCCCGACTAGCGGGAGCGCCGGGGAGCTGTTTTTT	CASSPTSGSAGELFF
TRBV2	-	-	TRBJ1-6	11	TGTGCCAGCATAGACTTGGGACCCCTCCACTTT	CASIDLGPLHF
TRBV6-1	-	TRBD2	TRBJ2-2	14	TGTGCCAGCAGTGAAGGGACTAGCACCGGGGAGCTGTTTTTT	CASSEGTSTGELFF
TRBV28	-	TRBD1	TRBJ2-2	14	TGTGCCAGCATGGACAGGGGGCTTCCCGGGGAGCTGTTTTTT	CASMDRGLPGELFF
TRBV19	-	-	TRBJ1-6	16	TGTGCCAGTAGTATAGATTTGGAGTCCTATAATTCACCCCTCCACTTT	CASSIDLESYNSPLHF
TRBV9	-	TRBD2	TRBJ2-1	14	TGTGCCAGCAGCGTGAGCGGGGACTACAATGAGCAGTTCTTC	CASSVSGDYNEQFF
TRBV28	-	TRBD1	TRBJ1-2	16	TGTGCCAGCAGTTGGGGACAGGGGGGCTCTAACTATGGCTACACCTTC	CASSWGQGGSNYGYTF
TRBV3-1/TRBV3-2	-	-	TRBJ1-5	14	TGTGCCAGCAGCCAACGACAGTCCAATCAGCCCCAGCATTTT	CASSQRQSNQPQHF
TRBV28	-	TRBD2	TRBJ2-3	13	TGTGCCAGCAGTTTCCGGGAGGGAGATACGCAGTATTTT	CASSFREGDTQYF
TRBV7-2	-	TRBD1	TRBJ2-1	18	TGTGCCAGCAGGCTGGGACAGGGGTTTATGAGCTCCTACAATGAGCAGTTCTTC	CASRLGQGFMSSYNEQFF
TRBV3-1/TRBV3-2	-	TRBD1	TRBJ2-7	14	TGTGCCAGCAGCCAAGTGGGTGGCAGGGGGCGGCAGTACTTC	CASSQVGGRGRQYF
TRBV19	-	TRBD1	TRBJ2-2	15	TGTGCCAGTAGCCATCGGGACAGGGGTGGCGGGGAGCTGTTTTTT	CASSHRDRGGGELFF
TRBV10-3	-	TRBD2	TRBJ2-1	15	TGTGCCATCAGTGCAGGGACTAGCGGGAGCTATGAGCAGTTCTTC	CAISAGTSGSYEQFF
TRBV7-8	-	TRBD1	TRBJ1-1	13	TGTGCCAGCAGCCGGGACAGGAACACTGAAGCTTTCTTT	CASSRDRNTEAFF
TRBV7-9	-	-	TRBJ1-2	14	TGTGCCAGCAGCTTAGCGCCAGGGAAGGATGGCTACACCTTC	CASSLAPGKDGYTF
TRBV18	once	TRBD2	TRBJ2-3	18	TGTGCCAGCTCACCCCGACTAGCGGGGTTACCTAGCACAGATACGCAGTATTTT	CASSPRLAGLPSTDTQYF
TRBV25-1	-	-	TRBJ2-2	14	TGTGCCAGCGCGGTACAAGGTAACACCGGGGAGCTGTTTTTT	CASAVQGNTGELFF
TRBV25-1	-	-	TRBJ1-6	15	TGTGCCAGCAGTGTAGGTGGGGCGTATAATTCACCCCTCCACTTT	CASSVGGAYNSPLHF
TRBV5-8	-	TRBD1	TRBJ1-5	20	TGTGCCAGCAGCCCAAGGAGACAACTAGGACAGGGTTTGGGCAATCAGCCCCAGCATTTT	CASSPRRQLGQGLGNQPQHF
TRBV28	-	-	TRBJ2-7	17	TGTGCCAGCAGTCGCCACCCGCGGGGAGTTAACTCCTACGAGCAGTACTTC	CASSRHPRGVNSYEQYF
TRBV11-2	-	TRBD1	TRBJ1-3	15	TGTGCCAGCAGCGCGGAGACAGGGGATGGAAACACCATATATTTT	CASSAETGDGNTIYF
TRBV7-3	-	TRBD2	TRBJ2-1	17	TGTGCCAGCAGCCCCATGCTAGCGGGGGGGCAACCCGATGAGCAGTTCTTC	CASSPMLAGGQPDEQFF
TRBV15	once	TRBD1	TRBJ2-3	16	TGTGCCACCAGCAGCTCAGGGACAGCCTTCACAGATACGCAGTATTTT	CATSSSGTAFTDTQYF
TRBV3-1/TRBV3-2	-	-	TRBJ1-2	15	TGTGCCAGCAGCCAAGCCCAGACAGTCTCCTATGGCTACACCTTC	CASSQAQTVSYGYTF
TRBV27	once	-	TRBJ2-4	17	TGTGCCAGCAGTTTATCGACCAGGGGTCCAGCCAAAAACATTCAGTACTTC	CASSLSTRGPAKNIQYF
TRBV9	-	-	TRBJ2-2	13	TGTGCCAGCAACTTCCGGGTCGGCGGGGAGCTGTTTTTT	CASNFRVGGELFF